This T cell receptor (beta chain) was sequenced during a study of T cell changes during pregnancy in multiple sclerosis. The method was immunoSEQ multiplex PCR; TCRdb's version includes in-frame clones alone and lacks a portion of them. The profile shows just over 55,000 clones, about 91% of them singletons. Germline CDR1 is LGHNA and CDR2 is YNFKEQ. The length of the CDR3 is 17 residues. Germline trimming cut 4 bases from V and 0 bases from J; bases unmatched to any gene: 9. The sample was peripheral blood, taken after pregnancy. The chain combines TRBV4-2 with TRBJ2-3; 8 bases fit TRBD2. The receptor comes from a female donor in good health, enrolled as a control in a pregnancy study. The CDR3 DNA is TGTGCCAGCAGCCCCCGAGGGGGGACTAGAAGCACAGATACGCAGTATTTT. The encoded protein is CASSPRGGTRSTDTQYF.